This T cell receptor (beta chain) came from a study of cytomegalovirus exposure and HLA in healthy donors. Study findings and constraints: A later analysis linked a missense DCLRE1C variant to TCR beta V- and J-gene trimming. Researchers reported from a later analysis that most CMV-associated TCR beta chains appeared HLA-restricted.

Germline V CDR1 and CDR2: GTSNPN, SVGIG (reference sequence). V gave up 3 bases and J gave up 2 bases, with 9 bases separating them. CDR3 length equals 13 residues. The PCR ran on 60 Vbeta and 13 Jbeta primers. The data were produced by immunoSEQ multiplex PCR, yet TCRdb's version contains in-frame clones alone and is incomplete. Of under 200,000 clones in the sample, 73% were seen once. Healthy people donating bone marrow made up the donors. For this clone: The antigen is undetermined.

The chain has TRBV30 and TRBJ2-3; D possibly corresponds to TRBD1 (6 bases). The sequence derives from a woman aged 18-29 years in good health and CMV-seropositive. Input material: PBMCs. The chain's CDR3 is CAWSRTDTDTQYF. In DNA form, the CDR3 reads TGTGCCTGGAGCCGGACAGACACAGATACGCAGTATTTT.